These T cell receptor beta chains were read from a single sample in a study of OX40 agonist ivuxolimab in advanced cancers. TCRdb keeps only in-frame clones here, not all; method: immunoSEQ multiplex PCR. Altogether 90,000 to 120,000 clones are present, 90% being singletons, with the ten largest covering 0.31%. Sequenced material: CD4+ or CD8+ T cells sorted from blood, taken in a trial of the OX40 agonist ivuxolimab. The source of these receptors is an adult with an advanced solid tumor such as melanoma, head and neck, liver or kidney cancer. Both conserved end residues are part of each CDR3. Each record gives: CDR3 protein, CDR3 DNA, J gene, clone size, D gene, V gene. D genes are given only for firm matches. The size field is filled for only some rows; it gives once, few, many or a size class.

CDR3: CASSSTTGTSGRGTQYF
DNA: TGTGCCAGCAGTTCTACCACCGGGACTAGCGGAAGAGGGACCCAGTACTTC
J: TRBJ2-5
size: -
D: TRBD2
V: TRBV28

CDR3: CASSFFGRTMNVEQFF
DNA: TGTGCCAGCAGCTTCTTCGGCCGTACAATGAACGTGGAGCAGTTCTTC
J: TRBJ2-1
size: -
D: -
V: TRBV7-2

CDR3: CASSPADRASYEQYF
DNA: TGTGCCAGCTCACCCGCCGACAGGGCCTCCTACGAGCAGTACTTC
J: TRBJ2-7
size: -
D: TRBD1
V: TRBV18

CDR3: CASSLRGPENIQYF
DNA: TGTGCCAGCAGCTTGAGGGGGCCGGAGAACATTCAGTACTTC
J: TRBJ2-4
size: -
D: TRBD1
V: TRBV5-8

CDR3: CASSHQRREITDTQYF
DNA: TGTGCCAGCAGCCACCAACGGCGGGAGATCACAGATACGCAGTATTTT
J: TRBJ2-3
size: once
D: TRBD2
V: TRBV14

CDR3: CASSRRRRATSGNTGELFF
DNA: TGTGCCAGCAGTCGTAGGAGGAGGGCGACTAGCGGGAACACCGGGGAGCTGTTTTTT
J: TRBJ2-2
size: -
D: TRBD2
V: TRBV7-2

CDR3: CASRPGTSSYNSPLHF
DNA: TGTGCCAGCAGACCCGGGACAAGCAGTTATAATTCACCCCTCCACTTT
J: TRBJ1-6
size: -
D: -
V: TRBV27

CDR3: CASSPGQGNIQETQYF
DNA: TGTGCCAGCAGCCCCGGACAGGGTAATATCCAAGAGACCCAGTACTTC
J: TRBJ2-5
size: -
D: TRBD1
V: TRBV11-2

CDR3: CASSISGTEAFF
DNA: TGTGCCAGCAGCATCTCAGGGACTGAAGCTTTCTTT
J: TRBJ1-1
size: -
D: -
V: TRBV6-1

CDR3: CASSLLGLGQAQETQYF
DNA: TGTGCCAGCAGCTTGCTCGGGTTAGGACAAGCCCAAGAGACCCAGTACTTC
J: TRBJ2-5
size: -
D: -
V: TRBV5-6

CDR3: CASSQDSPARTGEHEQYF
DNA: TGCGCCAGCAGCCAAGATTCGCCGGCCAGGACAGGGGAACACGAGCAGTACTTC
J: TRBJ2-7
size: -
D: TRBD1
V: TRBV4-1

CDR3: CAWSVGLPGNYEQYF
DNA: TGTGCCTGGAGTGTAGGACTCCCGGGGAACTACGAGCAGTACTTC
J: TRBJ2-7
size: -
D: -
V: TRBV30

CDR3: CASSLRPNTQYF
DNA: TGTGCCAGCAGTCTACGGCCCAATACGCAGTATTTT
J: TRBJ2-3
size: -
D: -
V: TRBV28

CDR3: CASSSGVDTQYF
DNA: TGTGCCAGCAGTTCTGGGGTAGATACGCAGTATTTT
J: TRBJ2-3
size: -
D: -
V: TRBV28

CDR3: CASSYVWEKTQYF
DNA: TGTGCCAGCAGTTACGTGTGGGAAAAGACCCAGTACTTC
J: TRBJ2-5
size: -
D: -
V: TRBV6-6

CDR3: CASSLSGRMNTEAFF
DNA: TGTGCCAGCAGCTTATCGGGCAGGATGAACACTGAAGCTTTCTTT
J: TRBJ1-1
size: -
D: -
V: TRBV7-2

CDR3: CASSKTRRQETQYF
DNA: TGTGCCAGTAGTAAGACTAGACGCCAAGAGACCCAGTACTTC
J: TRBJ2-5
size: -
D: -
V: TRBV19

CDR3: CASSYTSGSYNEQFF
DNA: TGTGCCAGCAGTTACACTTCAGGCTCCTACAATGAGCAGTTCTTC
J: TRBJ2-1
size: -
D: -
V: TRBV5-6

CDR3: CASSLRTGNTGELFF
DNA: TGCGCCAGCAGCTTGAGGACAGGGAACACCGGGGAGCTGTTTTTT
J: TRBJ2-2
size: -
D: TRBD1
V: TRBV5-1

CDR3: CASVGQSYEQYF
DNA: TGTGCCAGCGTAGGACAGTCCTACGAGCAGTACTTC
J: TRBJ2-7
size: -
D: -
V: TRBV25-1

CDR3: CASSLVLAGGEQETQYF
DNA: TGTGCCAGCAGCTTAGTACTAGCGGGAGGGGAGCAAGAGACCCAGTACTTC
J: TRBJ2-5
size: -
D: TRBD2
V: TRBV11-2

CDR3: CASSQDLSGSTDTQYF
DNA: TGCGCCAGCAGCCAAGATCTGAGCGGGAGCACAGATACGCAGTATTTT
J: TRBJ2-3
size: -
D: -
V: TRBV4-1

CDR3: CASSIVAREGETQYF
DNA: TGTGCCAGTAGTATCGTAGCCAGGGAGGGAGAGACCCAGTACTTC
J: TRBJ2-5
size: -
D: TRBD2
V: TRBV19

CDR3: CASRSGSKNYEQYF
DNA: TGTGCCAGCAGAAGCGGGAGTAAAAACTACGAGCAGTACTTC
J: TRBJ2-7
size: -
D: TRBD2
V: TRBV11-2

CDR3: CASSRVDGYTF
DNA: TGTGCCAGCAGTAGGGTTGATGGCTACACCTTC
J: TRBJ1-2
size: -
D: -
V: TRBV6-6

CDR3: CASRFDSSSYEQYF
DNA: TGTGCCAGCAGGTTCGATAGTAGCTCCTACGAGCAGTACTTC
J: TRBJ2-7
size: -
D: -
V: TRBV2

CDR3: CASSLILAYSYNEQFF
DNA: TGTGCCAGCAGTTTAATCTTAGCCTACTCCTACAATGAGCAGTTCTTC
J: TRBJ2-1
size: once
D: -
V: TRBV28

CDR3: CASKRRANQPQHF
DNA: TGTGCCAGCAAAAGGCGGGCGAATCAGCCCCAGCATTTT
J: TRBJ1-5
size: -
D: -
V: TRBV28

CDR3: CASSLSLGGAYEQYF
DNA: TGTGCCAGCAGTTTATCGCTTGGGGGGGCCTACGAGCAGTACTTC
J: TRBJ2-7
size: -
D: TRBD2
V: TRBV27

CDR3: CASSPMTSGIRFQETQYF
DNA: TGTGCCAGCTCACCTATGACTAGCGGGATTAGGTTCCAAGAGACCCAGTACTTC
J: TRBJ2-5
size: -
D: TRBD2
V: TRBV18

CDR3: CASSPQRTSEYSYEQYF
DNA: TGTGCCAGCTCACCACAAAGAACTAGTGAATACTCCTACGAGCAGTACTTC
J: TRBJ2-7
size: -
D: -
V: TRBV18

CDR3: CASSPAGGREETQYF
DNA: TGTGCCAGCAGCCCGGCGGGGGGGAGGGAAGAGACCCAGTACTTC
J: TRBJ2-5
size: -
D: TRBD2
V: TRBV5-4